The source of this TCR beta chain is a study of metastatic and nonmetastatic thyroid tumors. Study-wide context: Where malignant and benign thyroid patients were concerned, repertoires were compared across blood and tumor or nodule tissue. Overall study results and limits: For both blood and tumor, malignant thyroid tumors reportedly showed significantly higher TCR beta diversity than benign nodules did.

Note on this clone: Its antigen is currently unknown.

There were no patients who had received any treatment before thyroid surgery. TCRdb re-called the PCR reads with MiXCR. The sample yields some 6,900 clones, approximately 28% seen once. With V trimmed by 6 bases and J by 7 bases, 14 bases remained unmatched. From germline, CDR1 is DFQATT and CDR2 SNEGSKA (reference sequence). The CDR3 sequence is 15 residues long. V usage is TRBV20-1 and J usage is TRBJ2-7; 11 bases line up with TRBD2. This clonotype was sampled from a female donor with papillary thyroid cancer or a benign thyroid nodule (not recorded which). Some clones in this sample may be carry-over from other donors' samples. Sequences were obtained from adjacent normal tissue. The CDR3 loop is CSASDPSGRSQEQYF. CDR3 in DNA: TGCAGTGCGAGCGACCCTAGCGGGAGGTCTCAAGAGCAGTACTTC.